The 11 T cell receptor beta chains listed next were all sequenced from one sample in a study of cytomegalovirus exposure and HLA in healthy donors (dated 2017 in TCRdb). Library preparation used the immunoSEQ multiplex PCR assay. A mixture of 60 forward primers for TCR Vbeta segments and 13 reverse primers for TCR Jbeta segments was used in the multiplex PCR. The source is immuneACCESS, and TCRdb retained only in-frame sequences with V and J called. Part of the clones is not carried over; for the studies checked, unresolved V genes explain less than half of this, and the remainder is unexplained. Recorded for this sample are roughly 130,000 clones; 74% of them occurred a single time. In total, the top ten clones hold 3.5% to 5% of the sample. Input material: PBMCs. These receptors originate from a man younger than 30 in good health and CMV-seropositive.

The V gene is TRBV5-1, the J gene TRBJ1-4; 10 nucleotides match TRBD1. Germline assignment: CDR1 SGHRS and CDR2 YFSETQ. J lost 5 bases, V lost 4 bases, and 14 bases had no gene match. This CDR3 contains 18 residues. The CDR3 reads CASSLVFSGTGENEKLFF. CDR3 DNA sequence: TGCGCCAGCAGCCTAGTCTTCTCCGGGACAGGGGAAAATGAAAAACTGTTTTTT.

The chain couples TRBV2 to TRBJ1-1, with D tentatively TRBD1 (6 bases). Germline CDR1 reads SNHLY; CDR2 reads FYNNEI. Trimming took 5 bases from V and 2 from J, leaving 12 bases between them. This CDR3 has 14 residues. DNA of the CDR3: TGTGCCAGCAGTCCCCGGACAGCTAACACTGAAGCTTTCTTT. Protein: CASSPRTANTEAFF.

This clone was detected only a few times. The rearrangement links TRBV7-6 to TRBJ2-7; 9 nucleotides line up with TRBD2. The CDR3 has 15 residues. The germline gives CDR1 SGHVS, CDR2 FNYEAQ. V shed 5 bases and J 4 bases; nucleotides not matched to a gene: 9. The CDR3 spells CASSRDSGSPYEQYF. CDR3 in DNA: TGTGCCAGCAGCCGAGATAGCGGGAGTCCTTACGAGCAGTACTTC.

The chain joins TRBV7-6 to TRBJ2-6; 9 bases agree with TRBD2. The CDR3 is 18 amino acids. The V gene's germline CDR1 is SGHVS and CDR2 FNYEAQ. V gave up 5 bases and J gave up 0 bases; unmatched junction bases: 8. The CDR3 loop reads CASSPLASGNSGANVLTF. The CDR3 region has the DNA TGTGCCAGCAGCCCGCTCGCTAGCGGGAACTCTGGGGCCAACGTCCTGACTTTC.

The V and J genes are TRBV5-6 and TRBJ1-2; tentative D call: TRBD1 (6 bases). CDR1 is SGHDT, CDR2 YYEEEE, per germline. The CDR3 spans 15 residues. V gave up 4 bases and J gave up 2 bases, with 15 bases separating them. The CDR3 bases are TGTGCCAGCAGCCATCGGGACACTGGGAACTATGGCTACACCTTC. It yields the protein CASSHRDTGNYGYTF. The complete variable domain, with remaining parts taken from reference TRBV5-6 and TRBJ1-2, reads DAGVTQSPTHLIKTRGQQVTLRCSPKSGHDTVSWYQQALGQGPQFIFQYYEEEERQRGNFPDRFSGHQFPNYSSELNVNALLLGDSALYLCASSHRDTGNYGYTFGSGTRLTVV.

The J gene is TRBJ2-7, the V gene TRBV27; 11 bases align to TRBD2. The germline V gene has CDR1 MNHEY and CDR2 SMNVEV (reference sequence). Trimming at V came to 1 base and at J to 2 bases, leaving 4 bases not matched to a gene. The CDR3 has 16 residues. The CDR3 region is CASSLLSGLAAYEQYF. Written as DNA, the CDR3 is TGTGCCAGCAGTTTATTGTCGGGACTAGCGGCCTACGAGCAGTACTTC.

V and J are TRBV13 and TRBJ1-4; a possible D gene is TRBD1 (6 bases). The CDR3 covers 13 residues. Deletions cut 2 bases from V and 7 bases from J, with 8 bases between. The germline gives CDR1 PRHDT, CDR2 FYEKMQ (reference sequence). The DNA of the CDR3 is TGTGCCAGCAGCTTATTCAGGGGTGAAAAACTGTTTTTT. Translating gives CASSLFRGEKLFF.

V is TRBV5-1 and J is TRBJ2-2; 13 bases line up with TRBD2. Germline assignment: CDR1 SGHRS and CDR2 YFSETQ. The CDR3 consists of 16 residues. V lost 7 bases to trimming and J lost 4 bases; unmatched junction nucleotides: 7. In DNA, the CDR3 is TGCGCCAGCCAGACTAGCGGGGGGCGTGGCACCGGGGAGCTGTTTTTT. Its translation is CASQTSGGRGTGELFF.

Notes on this clone: This same CDR3 is encoded by further DNA sequences in the sample. The J gene is TRBJ1-1, the V gene TRBV6-6, with 7 positions matching TRBD1. The CDR3 has 13 residues. Germline V gene lookup returns CDR1 MNHNY and CDR2 SVGAGI (reference sequence). The V gene end was trimmed by 2 bases and the J gene end by 6 bases; junction bases not matched to a gene: 3. Written as DNA, the CDR3 is TGTGCCAGCAGTTACGGCCAGGGGGCTGAAGCTTTCTTT. Translating gives CASSYGQGAEAFF.

The rearrangement links TRBV20-1 to TRBJ2-7; D not resolved. Trimming pared 6 bases from V and 4 bases from J, leaving 10 bases between. This CDR3 is built from 11 residues. Looked up from germline, CDR1 is DFQATT and CDR2 is SNEGSKA (reference sequence). The CDR3 here is CSATLVYEQYF. In nucleotides, the CDR3 is TGCAGTGCAACCCTAGTTTACGAGCAGTACTTC.

DNA of the CDR3: TGTGCCAGCAGTTTCGGGGGGGAGCTGTTTTTT. Its translation: CASSFGGELFF. The rearrangement links TRBV5-7 to TRBJ2-2; D gene uncertain. TRBV5-7 is placed among ORFs of uncertain function. The CDR3 has 11 amino acids. V was pared by 5 bases and J by 8 bases, with 7 bases between.